These 18 T cell receptor beta chains were sequenced from one sample in a study of blood T cell repertoires in COVID-19. Measured with immunoSEQ multiplex PCR; TCRdb has only the in-frame clones, and not every one. This sample has roughly 190,000 clones, with around 84% found just once. The material sequenced was peripheral blood. All receptors come from a man under 40 with active or convalescent COVID-19.

This clone was seen more than once but under ten times. V and J are TRBV18 and TRBJ1-5; TRBD1 is a possible D gene (6 bases). Germline loops: CDR1 KGHSH, CDR2 LQKENI. CDR3 length: 15 residues. The V and J ends lost 4 bases and 2 bases respectively, with 12 bases between them. The DNA for the CDR3 is TGTGCCAGCTCACGGACAGAGAAGGGCAATCAGCCCCAGCATTTT. Its translation is CASSRTEKGNQPQHF.

Only a few counts were recorded for this clone. This chain uses TRBV7-9 with TRBJ1-2, with TRBD1 matching 12 bases. V gave up 9 bases and J gave up 0 bases; unmatched junction bases: 14. The germline CDR1 and CDR2 sequences are SEHNR and FQNEAQ (reference sequence). The CDR3 length is 18 residues. CDR3 DNA sequence: TGTGCCAGTATCGACTCGTCCGGGACAGGGGGCACTAACTATGGCTACACCTTC. The encoded protein is CASIDSSGTGGTNYGYTF.

The chain joins TRBV6-5 to TRBJ2-7; 10 nucleotides align to TRBD2. This CDR3 has 13 residues. V lost 6 bases, J lost 3 bases, and 2 bases stayed unmatched. CDR1 and CDR2 from the germline V gene are MNHEY and SVGAGI. The CDR3 loop is CASSLAGDYEQYV. Here the CDR3 DNA reads TGTGCCAGCAGCCTAGCGGGGGACTACGAGCAGTACGTC.

The chain recombines TRBV4-1 with TRBJ2-1; TRBD1 is a possible D gene (5 bases). Germline CDR1 reads MGHRA; CDR2 reads YSYEKL. V gave up 1 base and J gave up 7 bases, with 8 bases separating them. The CDR3 contains 13 residues. DNA of the CDR3: TGCGCCAGCAGCCAAGCCCAGGGTAATGAGCAGTTCTTC. Its translation: CASSQAQGNEQFF.

This chain connects TRBV2 to TRBJ2-6; D remains unclear. The V gene lost 2 bases and the J gene lost 0 bases, with 14 bases spanning the gap. The CDR3 consists of 18 residues. CDR1 is SNHLY and CDR2 is FYNNEI in the germline V gene. The CDR3 is CASSEITTYLSGANVLTF. In nucleotides, the CDR3 is TGTGCCAGCAGTGAAATAACCACCTATCTCTCTGGGGCCAACGTCCTGACTTTC.

The chain couples TRBV12-5 to TRBJ1-1; D perhaps matches TRBD1 (6 bases). The germline V gene encodes CDR1 LGHNT and CDR2 FRNRAP. V was shortened by 4 bases and J by 0 bases, with 12 bases between the two germline ends. The CDR3 sequence is 15 residues long. Here the CDR3 reads CASGSGQNMNTEAFF. CDR3 coding DNA: TGTGCTAGTGGTTCTGGACAGAATATGAACACTGAAGCTTTCTTT.

The rearrangement joins TRBV4-3 to TRBJ2-1, with 8 bases that match TRBD2. The CDR3 is 18 amino acids. Germline CDR1 LGHNA, CDR2 YSLEER. V trimming: 1 base; J trimming: 14 bases; junction bases outside the gene matches: 22. CDR3 DNA: TGCGCCAGCAGCCAAGGGCCGGGGAAGGGAGGTAGCGGGAAAGTGGAGTTCTTC. The encoded protein is CASSQGPGKGGSGKVEFF.

V usage is TRBV6-2 or TRBV6-3 and J usage is TRBJ2-5, with D perhaps TRBD2 (6 bases). V lost 4 bases and J lost 2, with 17 bases in between. Per germline, CDR1 MNHEY and CDR2 SVGEGT. The CDR3 runs to 16 residues. CDR3 protein: CASSFRTKYAQETQYF. CDR3 nucleotides: TGTGCCAGCAGTTTTCGGACTAAATATGCGCAAGAGACCCAGTACTTC.

In its sample, this clone was seen once. The V gene is TRBV3-1 (or the pseudogene TRBV3-2), the J gene TRBJ1-2, with 11 bases that match TRBD1. CDR1 and CDR2 from the germline V gene are LGHDT and YNNKEL (reference sequence). Trimming at V came to 3 bases and at J to 6 bases, leaving 6 bases not matched to a gene. This CDR3 has 15 residues. The CDR3 DNA is TGTGCCAGCAGCCATCTTGGGACAGGGGGGGATGGCTACACCTTC. Amino acids: CASSHLGTGGDGYTF.

The chain couples TRBV4-3 to TRBJ2-1, with D possibly being TRBD1 (6 bases). CDR1 LGHNA and CDR2 YSLEER come from the germline V gene. The CDR3 loop spans 14 amino acids. Trimming pared 3 bases from V and 4 bases from J, leaving 10 bases between. Written as DNA, the CDR3 is TGCGCCAGCAGCCAGGGGGCGCCTTACAATGAGCAGTTCTTC. This encodes CASSQGAPYNEQFF.

The chain combines TRBV19 with TRBJ1-2; D remains ambiguous. Germline V gene sequence: CDR1 LNHDA, CDR2 SQIVND (reference sequence). The CDR3 is 13 residues long. V lost 1 base and J lost 5, with 8 bases in between. The CDR3 coding sequence is TGTGCCAGTAGTATAGGCAGTTCTTATGGCTACACCTTC. Protein product: CASSIGSSYGYTF. Filled out from reference TRBV19 and TRBJ1-2, the complete variable domain reads DGGITQSPKYLFRKEGQNVTLSCEQNLNHDAMYWYRQDPGQGLRLIYYSQIVNDFQKGDIAEGYSVSREKKESFPLTVTSAQKNPTAFYLCASSIGSSYGYTFGSGTRLTVV.

The chain joins TRBV19 to TRBJ2-5; 11 bases align to TRBD2. Germline V gene data show CDR1 as LNHDA and CDR2 as SQIVND (reference sequence). After removal of 9 bases from V and 1 base from J, the junction contained 10 bases not matched to a gene. The length of the CDR3 is 16 residues. The CDR3 DNA is TGTGCCAGCCGAACTAATCTAGCGGGGGGCCAAGAGACCCAGTACTTC. Its translation is CASRTNLAGGQETQYF.

This rearrangement joins TRBV28 to TRBJ2-3; 8 nucleotides align to TRBD1. Trimming cost V 3 bases and J 3 bases; bases outside gene matches: 8. Germline V gene data show CDR1 as MDHEN and CDR2 as SYDVKM. CDR3 length: 16 amino acids. CDR3: CASSFGQGGATDTQYF. The CDR3 DNA is TGTGCCAGCAGTTTCGGACAGGGTGGGGCGACAGATACGCAGTATTTT.

J is TRBJ1-2 and V is TRBV9; D ambiguous. Germline CDR1 reads SGDLS; CDR2 reads YYNGEE. The ends were cut back, 2 bases at V and 4 bases at J, with 15 bases in the middle. This CDR3 region has 15 residues. The CDR3 loop is CASSVDSLLPYGYTF. CDR3 nucleotides: TGTGCCAGCAGCGTGGACTCTTTACTCCCCTATGGCTACACCTTC. The whole variable domain, remainder taken from reference TRBV9 and TRBJ1-2, is DSGVTQTPKHLITATGQRVTLRCSPRSGDLSVYWYQQSLDQGLQFLIQYYNGEERAKGNILERFSAQQFPDLHSELNLSSLELGDSALYFCASSVDSLLPYGYTFGSGTRLTVV.

This chain connects TRBV11-3 to TRBJ1-2; possible D gene TRBD1, 6 bases. The germline gives CDR1 SGHNT, CDR2 YENEEA. The CDR3 loop spans 15 amino acids. The V end was cut by 2 bases, the J end by 8 bases, with 18 bases between. CDR3 DNA: TGTGCCAGCAGCTTACTCCCGCGGGGGCAAGGAGGCTACACCTTC. This codes for CASSLLPRGQGGYTF.

The rearrangement links TRBV27 to TRBJ1-6; no clear D. Germline CDR1 MNHEY, CDR2 SMNVEV (reference sequence). The CDR3 has 16 amino acids. V lost 0 bases, J lost 5 bases, and 11 bases lay in between. CDR3 in DNA: TGTGCCAGCAGTTTATCATCCCGAGTAGATAATTCACCCCTCCACTTT. It yields the protein CASSLSSRVDNSPLHF.

This sequence joins TRBV9 and TRBJ2-3, with 7 bases matching TRBD2. CDR3 size: 13 residues. CDR1 is SGDLS, CDR2 YYNGEE, per germline. Unmatched junction bases numbered 3, after V lost 4 bases and J lost 4 bases. The CDR3 DNA reads TGTGCCAGCAGCCCCGGGGGGTCAGATACGCAGTATTTT. Translated, it gives CASSPGGSDTQYF. Full variable domain (rest looked up from reference TRBV9 and TRBJ2-3): DSGVTQTPKHLITATGQRVTLRCSPRSGDLSVYWYQQSLDQGLQFLIQYYNGEERAKGNILERFSAQQFPDLHSELNLSSLELGDSALYFCASSPGGSDTQYFGPGTRLTVL.

The chain employs TRBV6-2 or TRBV6-3 and TRBJ1-2; D remains unclear. V was shortened by 2 bases and J by 4 bases, with 8 bases between the two germline ends. In germline, CDR1 is MNHEY, CDR2 SVGEGT. The CDR3 runs 13 residues. The CDR3 reads CASSYPDFYGYTF. The CDR3 DNA follows: TGTGCCAGCAGTTACCCGGACTTCTATGGCTACACCTTC.